The 27 T cell receptor beta chains presented below share a single source sample, sequenced in a study of blood T cell repertoires in COVID-19. Repertoires were generated with immunoSEQ multiplex PCR, while TCRdb's copy carries only in-frame clones and drops some. Seen here are approximately 190,000 clones, roughly 84% observed once, and the top ten hold about 6.8%. The sequencing input was peripheral blood. These receptors all stem from a woman in her forties who had recovered from COVID-19.

This chain connects TRBV9 to TRBJ1-5, with a possible D match to TRBD1 (5 bases). Germline assignment: CDR1 SGDLS and CDR2 YYNGEE. The CDR3 runs 14 residues. V dropped 0 bases and J dropped 4 bases, with 8 bases sitting between them. CDR3 residues: CASSVGAGNQPQHF. The CDR3 bases are TGTGCCAGCAGCGTAGGGGCAGGGAATCAGCCCCAGCATTTT. Based on the CDR3 plus reference TRBV9 and TRBJ1-5, the full variable domain is DSGVTQTPKHLITATGQRVTLRCSPRSGDLSVYWYQQSLDQGLQFLIQYYNGEERAKGNILERFSAQQFPDLHSELNLSSLELGDSALYFCASSVGAGNQPQHFGDGTRLSIL.

V gene TRBV30 combines with J gene TRBJ2-5; 7 bases align to TRBD1. The CDR3 consists of 14 residues. Germline V gene lookup returns CDR1 GTSNPN and CDR2 SVGIG (reference sequence). With 5 bases clipped from V and 5 bases from J, the junction kept 11 bases outside the gene matches. Written as DNA, the CDR3 is TGTGCCTGGTTTTCACACAGGGGCCGGGAGACCCAGTACTTC. Translated: CAWFSHRGRETQYF.

The chain couples TRBV18 to TRBJ2-6; D ambiguous. The CDR3 is 18 amino acids. CDR1 and CDR2 (germline): KGHSH, LQKENI. V lost 2 bases to trimming and J lost 4 bases, with 18 bases between them. The DNA of the CDR3 is TGTGCCAGCTCACCAATGGTAGGAGAACTTACGGGGGCCAACGTCCTGACTTTC. It specifies CASSPMVGELTGANVLTF.

The rearrangement links TRBV30 to TRBJ2-7; 8 positions agree with TRBD2. J was trimmed by 3 bases and V by 0 bases; bases with no gene match: 1. The CDR3 runs 13 residues. From germline, CDR1 is GTSNPN and CDR2 SVGIG (reference sequence). The CDR3 protein is CAWSVAGDYEQYF. The CDR3 DNA reads TGTGCCTGGAGTGTAGCGGGGGACTACGAGCAGTACTTC.

This sequence joins TRBV19 and TRBJ2-7; 11 nucleotides agree with TRBD1. The CDR3 is 15 amino acids. Germline V gene data show CDR1 as LNHDA and CDR2 as SQIVND (reference sequence). After removal of 5 bases from V and 0 bases from J, the junction contained 3 bases not matched to a gene. The CDR3 loop reads CASSSGQGASYEQYF. DNA for the CDR3: TGTGCCAGTAGTTCTGGACAGGGGGCCTCCTACGAGCAGTACTTC.

This chain links TRBV5-1 with TRBJ1-5; a weak D match, TRBD1 (6 bases). The CDR3 totals 14 residues. V was pared by 0 bases and J by 7 bases, with 11 bases between. Germline V lookup: CDR1 SGHRS, CDR2 YFSETQ. The CDR3 region is CASSLGGPGQPQHF. The CDR3 DNA sequence: TGCGCCAGCAGCTTGGGGGGGCCAGGGCAGCCCCAGCATTTT.

The table lists this clone with a count of one. The chain links TRBV5-6 to TRBJ2-7; D possibly corresponds to TRBD1 (5 bases). CDR3 length: 14 residues. The V end was cut by 5 bases, the J end by 2 bases, with 14 bases between. Per germline, CDR1 SGHDT and CDR2 YYEEEE. CDR3 sequence (DNA): TGTGCCAGCAGTTTTAGGGGTATTACCTACGAGCAGTACTTC. Encoded protein: CASSFRGITYEQYF.

V usage is TRBV9 and J usage is TRBJ1-1; the D gene is possibly TRBD1 (5 bases). The CDR3 is 13 residues long. CDR1 SGDLS and CDR2 YYNGEE come from the germline V gene. Trimming removed 0 bases from V and 7 bases from J, with 10 bases in between. CDR3 DNA sequence: TGTGCCAGCAGCGTAGAGCAGGGTGGTGAAGCTTTCTTT. It yields the protein CASSVEQGGEAFF.

The chain has TRBV19 and TRBJ2-2; D is uncertain. Germline CDR1 is LNHDA and CDR2 is SQIVND (reference sequence). The CDR3 runs to 14 residues. Trimming left V 1 base short and J 2 bases short, with 5 bases between. The CDR3 nucleotides read TGTGCCAGTAGTATAGCAGAAAACACCGGGGAGCTGTTTTTT. It codes for CASSIAENTGELFF.

V and J are TRBV9 and TRBJ1-4; a possible D gene is TRBD1 (6 bases). The CDR3 is 16 residues long. V dropped 0 bases and J dropped 5 bases, with 14 bases sitting between them. Germline CDR1 and CDR2: SGDLS and YYNGEE. In DNA, the CDR3 is TGTGCCAGCAGCGTAGGGTGGGACACCCAGAATGAAAAACTGTTTTTT. This gives the protein CASSVGWDTQNEKLFF.

The chain recombines TRBV18 with TRBJ2-3, with D uncertain. This CDR3 has 14 residues. CDR1 and CDR2 from the germline V gene are KGHSH and LQKENI. The V end was cut by 3 bases, the J end by 0 bases, with 7 bases between. In nucleotides, the CDR3 is TGTGCCAGCTCACCCAGATCTAGCACAGATACGCAGTATTTT. Translation: CASSPRSSTDTQYF.

The chain is built from TRBV28 and TRBJ2-7; 16 positions match TRBD2. Looked up from germline, CDR1 is MDHEN and CDR2 is SYDVKM. The CDR3 has 16 amino acids. With V trimmed by 2 bases and J by 7 bases, 5 bases remained unmatched. This CDR3 reads CASSLRGLAGGGEQYF. The CDR3 coding sequence is TGTGCCAGCAGTTTACGGGGACTAGCGGGAGGGGGTGAGCAGTACTTC.

Only one count was recorded for this clone. The rearrangement uses TRBV24-1 and TRBJ1-5; 8 bases fit TRBD1. This CDR3 is built from 14 residues. The J segment lost 5 bases and the V segment lost 8 bases, leaving 7 bases of the junction unmatched. Germline V gene data show CDR1 as KGHDR and CDR2 as SFDVKD. The CDR3 DNA follows: TGTGCCACCATGGGCAGGGGGCTTGATCAGCCCCAGCATTTT. Its protein is CATMGRGLDQPQHF.

This clone was seen just once. The V call is TRBV6-5, the J call TRBJ1-2; tentative D call: TRBD1 (5 bases). V shed 2 bases and J shed 1 base, with 14 bases lying between them. Per the germline V gene, CDR1 is MNHEY and CDR2 is SVGAGI. CDR3 length equals 16 residues. DNA for the CDR3: TGTGCCAGCAGTTACGGGCCAGGGACTATTAACTATGGCTACACCTTC. It encodes CASSYGPGTINYGYTF.

This rearrangement joins TRBV7-9 to TRBJ2-2; D possibly corresponds to TRBD1 (6 bases). The CDR3 consists of 16 residues. The germline V gene has CDR1 SEHNR and CDR2 FQNEAQ (reference sequence). V lost 3 bases and J lost 0, with 11 bases in between. The CDR3 coding sequence is TGTGCCAGCAGCTTTACCAGGGGAACGAACACCGGGGAGCTGTTTTTT. Translated, it gives CASSFTRGTNTGELFF.

The chain combines TRBV10-3 with TRBJ1-6; D might be TRBD1 (6 bases). Germline lookup yields CDR1 ENHRY and CDR2 SYGVKD. The length of the CDR3 is 14 residues. V shed 2 bases and J shed 8 bases, with 10 bases lying between them. CDR3 loop: CAISEGSGDSPLHF. CDR3 coding DNA: TGTGCCATCAGTGAGGGGTCAGGGGATTCACCCCTCCACTTT.

The genes are TRBV5-1 and TRBJ2-3; 7 positions match TRBD2. The CDR3 has 14 amino acids. Trimming cost V 3 bases and J 3 bases; bases outside gene matches: 4. CDR1 and CDR2 (germline): SGHRS, YFSETQ. CDR3 DNA sequence: TGCGCCAGCAGCTGGGAGGGAAGAACAGATACGCAGTATTTT. It codes for CASSWEGRTDTQYF.

The rearrangement joins TRBV6-5 to TRBJ1-1; no definite D call. The CDR3 consists of 14 residues. V was shortened by 2 bases and J by 5 bases, with 12 bases between the two germline ends. Germline values: CDR1 MNHEY, CDR2 SVGAGI. Here the CDR3 DNA reads TGTGCCAGCAGTTACCAGAACCTCGGGACTGAAGCTTTCTTT. This encodes CASSYQNLGTEAFF.

The rearrangement links TRBV3-1 (or the pseudogene TRBV3-2) to TRBJ2-5; 8 bases map to TRBD1. Germline-derived CDR1 and CDR2 are LGHDT and YNNKEL (reference sequence). Trimming cost V 3 bases and J 4 bases; bases outside gene matches: 4. The CDR3 contains 14 residues. CDR3 DNA sequence: TGTGCCAGCAGCCAGGACAGGGCCCCAGAGACCCAGTACTTC. It encodes CASSQDRAPETQYF.

The chain couples TRBV3-1 (or the pseudogene TRBV3-2) to TRBJ1-4; D perhaps matches TRBD1 (5 bases). Germline V gene lookup returns CDR1 LGHDT and CDR2 YNNKEL (reference sequence). The length of the CDR3 is 15 residues. V was shortened by 4 bases and J by 3 bases, with 12 bases between the two germline ends. CDR3 coding DNA: TGTGCCAGCAGCCCCTACAGGAGCCCTAATGAAAAACTGTTTTTT. It is translated as CASSPYRSPNEKLFF.

The chain couples TRBV19 to TRBJ1-5; 9 bases are shared with TRBD1. The V segment lost 3 bases and the J segment 5 bases; nucleotides outside the gene matches: 5. Per the germline V gene, CDR1 is LNHDA and CDR2 is SQIVND (reference sequence). This CDR3 has 15 residues. The CDR3: CASSIAGTGYQPQHF. CDR3 in DNA: TGTGCCAGTAGTATTGCGGGGACAGGGTATCAGCCCCAGCATTTT. The full variable domain, with the rest looked up from reference TRBV19 and TRBJ1-5, is DGGITQSPKYLFRKEGQNVTLSCEQNLNHDAMYWYRQDPGQGLRLIYYSQIVNDFQKGDIAEGYSVSREKKESFPLTVTSAQKNPTAFYLCASSIAGTGYQPQHFGDGTRLSIL.

This clone was counted once. The rearrangement uses TRBV2 and TRBJ1-2; D is undetermined. V shed 4 bases and J shed 0 bases, with 6 bases lying between them. The CDR3 is 13 residues long. Germline CDR1 SNHLY, CDR2 FYNNEI. In DNA form, the CDR3 reads TGTGCCAGCAGTGCACAGTCTAACTATGGCTACACCTTC. This sequence encodes CASSAQSNYGYTF. The variable domain in full, with the rest retrieved from reference TRBV2 and TRBJ1-2, is EPEVTQTPSHQVTQMGQEVILRCVPISNHLYFYWYRQILGQKVEFLVSFYNNEISEKSEIFDDQFSVERPDGSNFTLKIRSTKLEDSAMYFCASSAQSNYGYTFGSGTRLTVV.

The J gene is TRBJ2-3, the V gene TRBV9; maybe TRBD1 (6 bases). Germline lookup yields CDR1 SGDLS and CDR2 YYNGEE. Trimming removed 3 bases from V and 6 bases from J, with 8 bases in between. This CDR3 contains 12 residues. The CDR3 nucleotides are TGTGCCAGCAGCGCCAGGGGTGATACGCAGTATTTT. Protein: CASSARGDTQYF.

The rearrangement links TRBV6-5 to TRBJ2-7, with a possible D match to TRBD1 (5 bases). V lost 8 bases to trimming and J lost 2 bases, with 13 bases between them. The CDR3 loop spans 13 amino acids. Looked up from germline, CDR1 is MNHEY and CDR2 is SVGAGI. CDR3 nucleotide sequence: TGTGCCAGCTCGGCAGGGTCACCCTACGAGCAGTACTTC. Its protein is CASSAGSPYEQYF.

This chain connects TRBV6-2 or TRBV6-3 to TRBJ1-5; TRBD1 agrees at 8 bases. CDR1 and CDR2 from the germline V gene are MNHEY and SVGEGT. The V and J ends lost 6 bases and 7 bases, in that order; junction bases with no gene match: 5. The length of the CDR3 is 13 residues. Here the CDR3 reads CASSGTGGQPQHF. CDR3 bases: TGTGCCAGCAGCGGGACAGGAGGACAGCCCCAGCATTTT.

This clone was recorded once. This chain joins TRBV15 and TRBJ2-7, with a possible D match to TRBD2 (6 bases). CDR3 size: 13 residues. CDR1 and CDR2 from the germline V gene are LNHNV and YYDKDF (reference sequence). The V end was cut by 5 bases, the J end by 0 bases, with 8 bases between. CDR3 nucleotide sequence: TGTGCCACCAGCGGGGGGTACTCCTACGAGCAGTACTTC. Amino acid sequence: CATSGGYSYEQYF.

The J gene is TRBJ2-5, the V gene TRBV7-7; D unresolved. The CDR3 is made up of 13 amino acids. V shed 1 base and J shed 1 base, with 4 bases lying between them. Germline V gene data show CDR1 as SSHAT and CDR2 as FNYEAQ (reference sequence). CDR3: CASSLDGQETQYF. The DNA of the CDR3 is TGTGCCAGCAGCTTAGACGGCCAAGAGACCCAGTACTTC.